A selection of T cell receptor beta chains follows, all from one sample in a study of T-cell reconstitution after alpha-beta-depleted transplantation in children. MiXCR, run by TCRdb on the PCR reads, gives a single entry per CDR3 protein. The profile shows about 500,000 distinct CDR3 sequences, 30% to 35% of them singletons. Specimen: PBMCs from the stem cell graft donor, collected from the stem cell graft. The receptors were sampled from a human donor who donated a stem cell graft to a child with aplastic anemia. Both conserved end residues are trimmed from each CDR3. Clone size is not always given. Where it is, it says once, few, many or a class for expanded clones.

clone_size	j_call	v_call	cdr3_aa
few	TRBJ2-1	TRBV12-3/TRBV12-4	ASRATSSSYNEQF
NA	TRBJ2-6	TRBV4-2	ASSRKGRTGGLAGANVLT
NA	TRBJ1-5	TRBV20-1	SATVNRGGQHQPQH
NA	TRBJ1-1	TRBV12-3/TRBV12-4	ASRGRQGRNTEAF
NA	TRBJ1-2	TRBV28	ASSWTGGNAWYGYT
NA	TRBJ2-1	TRBV15	ATSRGGIPNEQF
NA	TRBJ2-1	TRBV30	AWSVPGQVFSYNEQF
few	TRBJ2-6	TRBV5-1	ASSPEGAGANVLT
few	TRBJ2-7	TRBV5-6	ASTNGLAGDYEQY
NA	TRBJ1-4	TRBV18	ASSPAGTSNEKLF
few	TRBJ2-5	TRBV19	ASSNNLPERKTQY
NA	TRBJ2-5	TRBV6-5	ASRRHGTQY
NA	TRBJ2-5	TRBV7-8	ASSFGTLGETQY
NA	TRBJ1-6	TRBV5-1	ASSLWTPSSYNSPLH
NA	TRBJ1-2	TRBV27	ASGGPYGYT
NA	TRBJ1-1	TRBV5-4	ASSLEQGAQAF
few	TRBJ2-7	TRBV6-5	ASSYSILAGGVSYEQY